The entry that follows covers one T cell receptor (beta chain) sequence. Antigen: not known. Looked up from germline, CDR1 is PRHDT and CDR2 is FYEKMQ (reference sequence). V lost 4 bases, J lost 4 bases, and 5 bases lay in between. The CDR3 covers 11 residues. This sample was included in a study of molecular identifiers for immune sequencing clone quantification. Study in general: In replicates, RNA from about 21,000 or 97,000 naive CD8 cells was split five ways, four sequenced.

Between about 18,000 and 1,000,000 sorted cells, with 10%, 30% or 50% RNA, yielded naive CD8 libraries. TCRdb called the PCR reads again in MiXCR, with one record for every CDR3 protein. The table lists about 630,000 distinct CDR3 sequences, 25% of them singletons. General observations from the study: Clones exceeding 20 RNA copies carried over 97% of effector molecules but under 1% of naive-cell molecules. Spiked TCR RNA from one Jurkat cell reportedly showed up when mixed among one million naive cells.

The source is a human donor in good health. Some libraries in this study had Jurkat cell RNA spiked in. V usage is TRBV13 and J usage is TRBJ2-7, with D unclear. Sequenced sample: naive CD8+ T cells from blood, with Jurkat cell RNA spiked in. Noted subset: FACS-sorted CD8+CD4-CCR7+CD45RA+ naive T cells. The CDR3 sequence: CASSWKYEQYF. CDR3 nucleotides: TGTGCCAGCAGCTGGAAGTACGAGCAGTACTTC.